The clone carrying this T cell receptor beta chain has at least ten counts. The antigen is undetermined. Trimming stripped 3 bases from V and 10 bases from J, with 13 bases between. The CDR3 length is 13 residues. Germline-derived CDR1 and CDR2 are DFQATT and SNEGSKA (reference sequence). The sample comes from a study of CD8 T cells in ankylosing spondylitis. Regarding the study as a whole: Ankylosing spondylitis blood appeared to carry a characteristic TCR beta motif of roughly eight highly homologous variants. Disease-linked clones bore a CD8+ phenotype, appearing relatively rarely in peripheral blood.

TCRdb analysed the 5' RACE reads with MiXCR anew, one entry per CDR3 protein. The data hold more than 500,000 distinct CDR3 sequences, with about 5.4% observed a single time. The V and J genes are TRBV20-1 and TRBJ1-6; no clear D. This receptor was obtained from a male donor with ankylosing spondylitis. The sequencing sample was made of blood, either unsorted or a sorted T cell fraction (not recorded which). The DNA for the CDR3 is TGCAGTGCTAGGCCGGTCGCTTTATCACCCCTCCACTTT. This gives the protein CSARPVALSPLHF.